The 6 T cell receptor beta chains presented below share a single source sample, sequenced in a study of blood T cell repertoires in COVID-19. The table came from immunoSEQ multiplex PCR; TCRdb's copy has only in-frame clones and leaves some out. The data show roughly 200,000 clones, approximately 85% seen once. The sequencing input was peripheral blood. The receptors shown here come from a woman aged 60-75 years with acute or convalescent COVID-19.

Comments on this clone: The same CDR3 is also encoded by other DNA sequences in this sample. The chain links TRBV28 to TRBJ2-2; TRBD2 aligns across 11 bases. Trimming took 2 bases from V and 1 from J; bases not matched to a gene: 6. The CDR3 has 18 residues. CDR1 is MDHEN, CDR2 SYDVKM, per germline. In DNA, the CDR3 is TGTGCCAGCAGTTTAGGGACTAGCGGAGTCCTGAACACCGGGGAGCTGTTTTTT. This gives the protein CASSLGTSGVLNTGELFF.

The gene calls are TRBV15 and TRBJ2-3; tentative D call: TRBD2 (5 bases). The V end was cut by 5 bases, the J end by 0 bases, with 12 bases between. The length of the CDR3 is 15 residues. The germline V gene encodes CDR1 LNHNV and CDR2 YYDKDF (reference sequence). As DNA, the CDR3 is TGTGCCACCAGCCCACAGCGGACTAGCACAGATACGCAGTATTTT. It yields the protein CATSPQRTSTDTQYF.

The chain links TRBV6-4 to TRBJ1-1, with D hard to call. The CDR3 extends over 17 amino acids. Looked up from germline, CDR1 is MRHNA and CDR2 is SNTAGT. Trimming removed 0 bases at V and 0 bases at J, with 14 bases between. CDR3 in DNA: TGTGCCAGCAGTGACTCGCACGGGTACCTTTTGAACACTGAAGCTTTCTTT. It is translated as CASSDSHGYLLNTEAFF.

The chain links TRBV5-1 to TRBJ2-1; the match to TRBD2 covers 9 bases. Germline V gene data show CDR1 as SGHRS and CDR2 as YFSETQ. This CDR3 region has 15 residues. Trimming cost V 4 bases and J 3 bases; bases outside gene matches: 5. The CDR3 loop is CASSQRLADYNEQFF. The CDR3 region has the DNA TGCGCCAGCAGCCAAAGACTAGCGGACTACAATGAGCAGTTCTTC.

This chain links TRBV6-2 or TRBV6-3 with TRBJ1-1; D not certain. The ends were cut back, 3 bases at V and 5 bases at J, with 19 bases in the middle. Germline values: CDR1 MNHEY, CDR2 SVGEGT. The CDR3 has 16 residues. The CDR3 DNA reads as TGTGCCAGCAGTTATGAGGTGCGCGTGAAGAAAACTGAAGCTTTCTTT. Translation gives CASSYEVRVKKTEAFF.

The J gene is TRBJ1-6, the V gene TRBV5-1; TRBD1 matches 11 bases. CDR3 length: 16 residues. Trimming cost V 4 bases and J 3 bases; bases outside gene matches: 3. Germline CDR1 reads SGHRS; CDR2 reads YFSETQ. CDR3 bases: TGCGCCAGCAGCCTCGGGACAGGGGGCTATAATTCACCCCTCCACTTT. This translates into CASSLGTGGYNSPLHF. Together with reference TRBV5-1 and TRBJ1-6, the CDR3 gives the full variable domain: KAGVTQTPRYLIKTRGQQVTLSCSPISGHRSVSWYQQTPGQGLQFLFEYFSETQRNKGNFPGRFSGRQFSNSRSEMNVSTLELGDSALYLCASSLGTGGYNSPLHFGNGTRLTVT.